This TCR beta chain was obtained from a study of control samples from healthy donors and cancer patients (dated by TCRdb to the early 2020s). The junction shows trimming of 4 bases on V and 2 bases on J, plus 12 bases between the germline ends. The CDR3 runs 14 residues from the cysteine to the phenylalanine. CDR3 DNA is the only sequence kept; it has 42 bases, read in frame from the first base. CDR1 and CDR2 (MNHEY, SMNVEV) derive from the germline V gene (reference sequence). The library was made by the immunoSEQ multiplex PCR assay. The clones in this table, taken by TCRdb from immuneACCESS, are in-frame only. Not every clone is retained; where verified, under half of the shortfall comes from an unresolved V gene, and the cause of the rest is unknown. The sample yields tens of thousands of clones; 80% to 95% were counted once. The top ten clonotypes cover about 1.7% of the sample. As regards this clone: The antigen this receptor binds is unknown. Within one base of it there is no much larger clone, and no base qualities were kept. Other DNA sequences in the sample encode the same CDR3.

Sequencing input: PBMCs. The source is a man aged 35-49 years with colorectal cancer. The sequence links TRBV27 to TRBJ2-7; the D region may be TRBD1 or TRBD2, each matching 5 bases equally. Here the CDR3 is given as CASSSGTAPYEQYF. The nucleotide sequence is TGTGCCAGCAGTTCCGGGACGGCACCCTACGAGCAGTACTTC.